Following are 6 T cell receptor beta chains from one sample sequenced in a study of T cell responses to AZD1222 COVID-19 vaccine (dated by TCRdb to the early 2020s). The method behind the library was the immunoSEQ multiplex PCR assay. TCRdb limited this immuneACCESS table to in-frame rearrangements with V and J called. A share of clones is missing; checked studies link under half to unresolved V genes, and the rest is unexplained. A total of 150,000 to 200,000 clones appear in this sample, 87% of them only once. The ten largest clonotypes hold about 3% of the sample. According to the study, the label for this sample's time point signals: baseline before first vaccination. The sample's treatment or condition label, decoded: meningococcal conjugate vaccine given as trial control. The sample consisted of peripheral blood, taken on day 0 of MenACWY control vaccination. These receptors all come from an adult in good health.

The rearrangement links TRBV10-3 to TRBJ2-7, with 9 bases that match TRBD2. CDR1 is ENHRY, CDR2 SYGVKD, per germline. The V segment lost 4 bases and the J segment 4 bases; nucleotides outside the gene matches: 8. The CDR3 runs 15 residues. The chain's CDR3 is CAISVVASGTYEQYF. The CDR3 bases are TGTGCCATCAGTGTTGTGGCTAGCGGGACTTACGAGCAGTACTTC.

V usage is TRBV6-9 and J usage is TRBJ2-7; 7 positions match TRBD1. The CDR3 is made up of 14 amino acids. V dropped 6 bases and J dropped 1; count of bases not matched to a gene: 6. The germline gives CDR1 MNHGY, CDR2 SVAAGI. CDR3 sequence reads: CASRPDRASYEQYF. The CDR3 DNA sequence: TGTGCCAGCAGACCTGACAGGGCTTCCTACGAGCAGTACTTC.

This clone came up a few times. The CDR3 sequence: CASSQLAGAYEQYF. The CDR3 nucleotides are TGTGCCAGCAGCCAGTTGGCGGGGGCCTACGAGCAGTACTTC. The chain links TRBV7-9 to TRBJ2-7; 7 bases align to TRBD2. Germline V CDR1 and CDR2: SEHNR, FQNEAQ (reference sequence). The CDR3 runs 14 residues. V dropped 5 bases and J dropped 2; count of bases not matched to a gene: 6. Drawing the rest from reference TRBV7-9 and TRBJ2-7, the complete variable domain is DTGVSQNPRHKITKRGQNVTFRCDPISEHNRLYWYRQTLGQGPEFLTYFQNEAQLEKSRLLSDRFSAERPKGSFSTLEIQRTEQGDSAMYLCASSQLAGAYEQYFGPGTRLTVT.

The rearrangement joins TRBV3-1 (or the pseudogene TRBV3-2) to TRBJ2-7, with 10 positions matching TRBD2. Per germline, CDR1 LGHDT and CDR2 YNNKEL (reference sequence). Losses at the gene ends were 8 bases for V and 6 bases for J; bases not matched to a gene: 10. This CDR3 contains 14 residues. CDR3 in amino acids: CASGPLAGVGEQYF. DNA of the CDR3: TGTGCCAGCGGCCCTCTAGCGGGAGTCGGCGAGCAGTACTTC.

J is TRBJ2-7 and V is TRBV24-1, with TRBD1 identical over 8 bases. V lost 3 bases, J lost 0 bases, and 3 bases stayed unmatched. The CDR3 length is 15 residues. Germline CDR1 and CDR2: KGHDR and SFDVKD. The CDR3 DNA follows: TGTGCCACCAGTGATCCCGGGACAGGCTCCTACGAGCAGTACTTC. It specifies CATSDPGTGSYEQYF.

V and J are TRBV7-2 and TRBJ2-7, with D unclear. The CDR3 runs 13 residues. Trimming shortened V by 6 bases and J by 1 base, and 10 bases separated the two germline ends. Germline V gives CDR1 SGHTA, CDR2 FQGNSA. The CDR3 DNA sequence: TGTGCCAGCAGTCTTGGCGAGTCCTACGAGCAGTACTTC. Translation gives CASSLGESYEQYF.